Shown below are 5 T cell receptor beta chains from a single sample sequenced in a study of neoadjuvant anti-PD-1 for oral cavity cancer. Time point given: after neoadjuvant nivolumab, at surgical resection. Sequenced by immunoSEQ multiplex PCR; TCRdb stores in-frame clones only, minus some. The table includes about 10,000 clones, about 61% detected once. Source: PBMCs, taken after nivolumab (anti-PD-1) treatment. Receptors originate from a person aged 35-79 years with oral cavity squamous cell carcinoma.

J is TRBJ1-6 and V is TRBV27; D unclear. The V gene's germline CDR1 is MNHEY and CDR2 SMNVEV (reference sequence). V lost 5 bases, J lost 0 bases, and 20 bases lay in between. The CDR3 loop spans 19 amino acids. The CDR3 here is CASSPTGLGFSSYNSPLHF. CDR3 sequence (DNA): TGTGCCAGCAGTCCCACCGGTTTGGGATTCAGCTCCTATAATTCACCCCTCCACTTT.

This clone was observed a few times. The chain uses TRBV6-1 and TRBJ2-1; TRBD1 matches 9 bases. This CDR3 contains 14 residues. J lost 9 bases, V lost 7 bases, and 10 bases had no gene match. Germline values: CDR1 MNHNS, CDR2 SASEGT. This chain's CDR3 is CASTRTGAVGEQFF. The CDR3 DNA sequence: TGTGCCAGCACCAGGACAGGGGCGGTGGGTGAGCAGTTCTTC.

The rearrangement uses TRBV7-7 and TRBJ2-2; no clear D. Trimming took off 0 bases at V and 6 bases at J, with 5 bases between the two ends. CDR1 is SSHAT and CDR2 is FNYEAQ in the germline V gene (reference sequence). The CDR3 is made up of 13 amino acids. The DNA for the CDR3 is TGTGCCAGCAGCTTAGCGCTGGCCGGGGAGCTGTTTTTT. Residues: CASSLALAGELFF.

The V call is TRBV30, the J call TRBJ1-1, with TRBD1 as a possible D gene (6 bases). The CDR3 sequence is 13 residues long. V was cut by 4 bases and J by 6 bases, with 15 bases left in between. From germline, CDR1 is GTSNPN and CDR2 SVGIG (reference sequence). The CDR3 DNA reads TGTGCCTGGACTTGGGGAGAGGGGGCTGAAGCTTTCTTT. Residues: CAWTWGEGAEAFF.

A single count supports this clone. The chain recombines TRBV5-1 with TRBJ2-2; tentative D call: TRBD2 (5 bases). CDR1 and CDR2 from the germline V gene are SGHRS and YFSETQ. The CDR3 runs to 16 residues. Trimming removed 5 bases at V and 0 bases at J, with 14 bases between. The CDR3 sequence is CASREGSGANTGELFF. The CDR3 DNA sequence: TGCGCCAGCAGAGAGGGCAGCGGAGCGAACACCGGGGAGCTGTTTTTT.